This TCR beta chain came from a study of T-cell reconstitution after alpha-beta-depleted transplantation in children. For TCRbeta, the library was prepared with unique molecular identifiers. TCRdb reprocessed the PCR reads with MiXCR, giving one entry per CDR3 protein. The data hold roughly 220,000 distinct CDR3 sequences, with 9.7% observed a single time. Deletions cut 4 bases from V and 6 bases from J, with 9 bases between. The CDR3 runs to 12 residues. The sequencing used PBMCs from the stem cell graft donor, collected from the stem cell graft. The chain employs TRBV12-3 or TRBV12-4 and TRBJ1-2; D is perhaps TRBD1 (6 bases). The TCR originated in a human donor who donated a stem cell graft to a child with SCID. CDR3 protein: CASSYQGNGYTF. The CDR3 DNA sequence: TGTGCCAGCAGTTACCAGGGGAATGGCTACACCTTC.